This T cell receptor beta chain was retrieved from a study of CD4 T cells in relation to SARS-CoV-2 and coronaviruses. Overall study: A couple of subjects were Hispanic; patients were roughly 8 males and a handful of females.

V was pared by 2 bases and J by 0 bases, with 11 bases between. The CDR3 totals 15 residues. Produced via immunoSEQ multiplex PCR; TCRdb's table is partial and in-frame only. The table shows 35,000 to 40,000 clones, with 70% to 90% occurring only once. The TCR was taken from an adult with COVID-19. Material for sequencing was memory CD4+ T cells from PBMCs. This chain links TRBV6-7 with TRBJ2-7, with D tentatively TRBD2 (5 bases). TRBV6-7 has ORF status, its function being uncertain. CDR3 sequence (DNA): TGTGCCAGCAGTTACGACGGGGTTAGCTCCTACGAGCAGTACTTC. Its protein is CASSYDGVSSYEQYF.